This TCR beta chain came from a study of blood T cell repertoires in COVID-19. The wider study: Samples representing acute and convalescent COVID-19 were sourced from the United States, Italy and Spain.

Participants' reported clinical history set cohort assignment. Cohort 3 donors were reported recovered after two negative PCRs, clearance, or symptom resolution. Method: immunoSEQ multiplex PCR; TCRdb's copy keeps in-frame clones and lacks some. There are approximately 300,000 clones in the sample; 80% to 95% occur only once, and 15% to 20% lies in the top ten. The CDR3 spans 14 residues. The V gene lost 0 bases and the J gene lost 6 bases, with 8 bases spanning the gap. The germline V gene has CDR1 LNHNV and CDR2 YYDKDF (reference sequence). This sequence originates from a woman aged 25 to 45 who had recovered from COVID-19. Specimen: PBMCs or T cells enriched from blood (not recorded which). The gene calls are TRBV15 and TRBJ1-4; the D is unclear. The CDR3 region is CATSREYPDEKLFF. The CDR3 DNA is TGTGCCACCAGCAGAGAATATCCAGATGAAAAACTGTTTTTT.